This T cell receptor beta chain was recorded in a study of naive and memory T cell subsets. The study, taken as a whole, reports: Expression changes during T cell differentiation may affect RNA-based TCR counts. Each distinct alpha or beta sequence counts as one clonotype. Over 90% of naive TCR sequences appeared only once after error correction, unlike memory subsets.

This clonotype was seen only a few times. Antigen unknown. Both TRBC1 and TRBC2 were covered by a beta constant-region primer of two equimolar oligonucleotides. Four rounds of PCR amplified the ligated cDNA using nested alpha and beta constant-region primers plus SP2. TCRdb reprocessed the UMI-ligation and nested PCR reads with MiXCR, giving one entry per CDR3 protein. The data hold 95,000 to 150,000 distinct CDR3 sequences, with over 30% observed a single time. The CDR3 has 17 residues. V was shortened by 5 bases and J by 8 bases, with 26 bases between the two germline ends. Per the germline V gene, CDR1 is MNHEY and CDR2 is SVGEGT.

The chain employs TRBV6-2 or TRBV6-3 and TRBJ2-3; perhaps TRBD1 as D (5 bases). The sequence derives from a human donor in good health. Sequencing used central memory CD4+ T cells from blood. The CDR3 region has the DNA TGTGCCAGCAGTCCTGACGTGCGACTGAACTACAGGTCTACGCAGTATTTT. Translated: CASSPDVRLNYRSTQYF.